This passage covers 8 T cell receptor beta chains from one sample sequenced in a study of T cell responses to AZD1222 COVID-19 vaccine. Data came from immunoSEQ multiplex PCR; TCRdb stores just in-frame clones and leaves some out. Of 95,000 to 150,000 clones detected, approximately 90% appear once; the ten largest clones hold 4% to 5.5%. This specimen was peripheral blood, taken on day 0 of AZD1222 vaccination. The receptors here all came from an adult in good health.

V is TRBV11-3 and J is TRBJ1-2; D call uncertain. V gave up 6 bases and J gave up 2 bases, with 13 bases separating them. Germline lookup yields CDR1 SGHNT and CDR2 YENEEA. This CDR3 is built from 14 residues. As DNA, the CDR3 is TGTGCCAGCAGTCGCGCCCAGGAAAACTATGGCTACACCTTC. Amino acids: CASSRAQENYGYTF.

The rearrangement uses TRBV19 and TRBJ1-2; 7 bases are shared with TRBD1. CDR1 is LNHDA and CDR2 is SQIVND in the germline V gene (reference sequence). The V segment lost 1 base and the J segment 2 bases; nucleotides outside the gene matches: 7. CDR3 length: 16 amino acids. CDR3 loop: CASSIASTGKNYGYTF. The CDR3, as DNA: TGTGCCAGTAGTATAGCCTCGACAGGGAAGAACTATGGCTACACCTTC.

In its sample, this clone was seen a few times. The V gene is TRBV7-9, the J gene TRBJ2-7; 11 nucleotides match TRBD2. Trimming at V came to 5 bases and at J to 5 bases, leaving 20 bases not matched to a gene. This CDR3 is 19 amino acids long. Germline V gene lookup returns CDR1 SEHNR and CDR2 FQNEAQ (reference sequence). This CDR3 is CASSPRGNSGRGFDHEQYF. Written as DNA, the CDR3 is TGTGCCAGCAGCCCCCGAGGTAATAGCGGGAGGGGGTTTGACCACGAGCAGTACTTC. Together with reference TRBV7-9 and TRBJ2-7, the CDR3 gives the full variable domain: DTGVSQNPRHKITKRGQNVTFRCDPISEHNRLYWYRQTLGQGPEFLTYFQNEAQLEKSRLLSDRFSAERPKGSFSTLEIQRTEQGDSAMYLCASSPRGNSGRGFDHEQYFGPGTRLTVT.

With regard to this clone: One end of the junction fails to match germline, which may point to a read error. The J gene is TRBJ2-7, the V gene TRBV7-9; maybe TRBD2 (5 bases). Germline assignment: CDR1 SEHNR and CDR2 FQNEAQ (reference sequence). This CDR3 comprises 11 residues. The CDR3 loop is CASSLLGAAVF. CDR3 in DNA: TGTGCCAGCAGCTTATTGGGAGCCGCCGTCTTC.

This chain connects TRBV19 to TRBJ2-7, with 7 bases aligning to TRBD2. Looked up from germline, CDR1 is LNHDA and CDR2 is SQIVND (reference sequence). This CDR3 spans 13 amino acids. The J segment lost 6 bases and the V segment lost 5 bases, leaving 7 bases of the junction unmatched. The CDR3 DNA is TGTGCCAGTAGTTCAAGCCTAGCGGCCGAGCAGTACTTC. Translated: CASSSSLAAEQYF. Together with reference TRBV19 and TRBJ2-7, the CDR3 gives the full variable domain: DGGITQSPKYLFRKEGQNVTLSCEQNLNHDAMYWYRQDPGQGLRLIYYSQIVNDFQKGDIAEGYSVSREKKESFPLTVTSAQKNPTAFYLCASSSSLAAEQYFGPGTRLTVT.

The V call is TRBV7-9, the J call TRBJ2-2, with 9 bases fitting TRBD1. Per germline, CDR1 SEHNR and CDR2 FQNEAQ (reference sequence). V was clipped by 0 bases and J by 7 bases; unmatched bases: 3. The CDR3 contains 15 residues. This chain's CDR3 is CASSLAGTGFGELFF. The CDR3 DNA follows: TGTGCCAGCAGCTTAGCCGGGACAGGGTTCGGGGAGCTGTTTTTT. The full variable domain, in which reference TRBV7-9 and TRBJ2-2 provide the parts outside the CDR3, is DTGVSQNPRHKITKRGQNVTFRCDPISEHNRLYWYRQTLGQGPEFLTYFQNEAQLEKSRLLSDRFSAERPKGSFSTLEIQRTEQGDSAMYLCASSLAGTGFGELFFGEGSRLTVL.

This chain uses TRBV20-1 with TRBJ2-7; D gene uncertain. The CDR3 totals 11 residues. In germline, CDR1 is DFQATT, CDR2 SNEGSKA (reference sequence). Trimming left V 3 bases short and J 13 bases short, with 16 bases between. The CDR3 DNA is TGCAGTGCTAGTGAGATATCTCCCGGCTACTTC. Amino acids: CSASEISPGYF.

The chain links TRBV7-9 to TRBJ2-7, with a tentative D call TRBD2 (5 bases). V was clipped by 1 base and J by 11 bases, with 15 bases between them. The CDR3 length is 13 residues. Germline V gene data show CDR1 as SEHNR and CDR2 as FQNEAQ (reference sequence). CDR3 residues: CASSLGRAAREYF. In nucleotides, the CDR3 is TGTGCCAGCAGCTTAGGACGGGCCGCGAGGGAGTACTTC. The full variable domain, completed using reference TRBV7-9 and TRBJ2-7, is DTGVSQNPRHKITKRGQNVTFRCDPISEHNRLYWYRQTLGQGPEFLTYFQNEAQLEKSRLLSDRFSAERPKGSFSTLEIQRTEQGDSAMYLCASSLGRAAREYFGPGTRLTVT.